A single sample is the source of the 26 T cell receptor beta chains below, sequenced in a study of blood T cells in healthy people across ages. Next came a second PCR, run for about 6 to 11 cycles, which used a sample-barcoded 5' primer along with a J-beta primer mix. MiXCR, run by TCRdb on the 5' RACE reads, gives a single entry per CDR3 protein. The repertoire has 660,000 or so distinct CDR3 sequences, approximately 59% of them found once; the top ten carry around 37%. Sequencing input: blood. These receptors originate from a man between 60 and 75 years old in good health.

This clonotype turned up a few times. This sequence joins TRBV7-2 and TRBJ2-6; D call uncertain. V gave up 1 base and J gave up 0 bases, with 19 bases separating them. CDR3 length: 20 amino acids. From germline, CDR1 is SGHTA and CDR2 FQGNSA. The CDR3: CASSLGVLSPSFSGANVLTF. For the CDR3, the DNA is TGTGCCAGCAGCTTAGGTGTGCTCAGTCCGTCTTTCTCTGGGGCCAACGTCCTGACTTTC. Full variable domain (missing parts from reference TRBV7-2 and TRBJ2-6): GAGVSQSPSNKVTEKGKDVELRCDPISGHTALYWYRQSLGQGLEFLIYFQGNSAPDKSGLPSDRFSAERTGGSVSTLTIQRTQQEDSAVYLCASSLGVLSPSFSGANVLTFGAGSRLTVL.

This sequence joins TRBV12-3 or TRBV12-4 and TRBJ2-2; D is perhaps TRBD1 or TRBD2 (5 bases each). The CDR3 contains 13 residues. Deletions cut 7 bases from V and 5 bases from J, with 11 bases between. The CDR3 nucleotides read TGTGCCAGCAATGAGGGGCGGACCGGGGAGCTGTTTTTT. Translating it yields CASNEGRTGELFF.

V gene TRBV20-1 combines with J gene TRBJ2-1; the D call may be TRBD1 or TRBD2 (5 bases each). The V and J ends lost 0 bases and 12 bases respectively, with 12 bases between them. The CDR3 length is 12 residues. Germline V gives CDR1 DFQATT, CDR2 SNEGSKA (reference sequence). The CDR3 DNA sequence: TGCAGTGCTAGAGATGGGGTTGGGGGGCAGTTCTTC. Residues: CSARDGVGGQFF.

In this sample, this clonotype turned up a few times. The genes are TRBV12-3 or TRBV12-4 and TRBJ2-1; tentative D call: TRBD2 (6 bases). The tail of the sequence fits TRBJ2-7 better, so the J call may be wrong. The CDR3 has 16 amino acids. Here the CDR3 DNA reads TGTGCCAGCAGTCCCCCCGCGGGGAGCTCCTACAATGAGCAGTACTTC. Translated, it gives CASSPPAGSSYNEQYF.

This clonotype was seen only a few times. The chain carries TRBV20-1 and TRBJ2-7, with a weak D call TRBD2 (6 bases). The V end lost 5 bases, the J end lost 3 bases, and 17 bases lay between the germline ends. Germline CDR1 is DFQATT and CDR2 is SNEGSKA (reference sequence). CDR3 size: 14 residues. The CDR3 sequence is CSASPPVEGYEQYF. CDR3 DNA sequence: TGCAGTGCTTCCCCCCCGGTGGAGGGCTACGAGCAGTACTTC.

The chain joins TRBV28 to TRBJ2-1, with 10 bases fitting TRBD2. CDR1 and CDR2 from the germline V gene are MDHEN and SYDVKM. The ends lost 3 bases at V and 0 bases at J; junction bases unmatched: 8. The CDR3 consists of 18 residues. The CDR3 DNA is TGTGCCAGCAGTTTGCCTAGCGGGGGATTGAGCTCCTACAATGAGCAGTTCTTC. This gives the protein CASSLPSGGLSSYNEQFF.

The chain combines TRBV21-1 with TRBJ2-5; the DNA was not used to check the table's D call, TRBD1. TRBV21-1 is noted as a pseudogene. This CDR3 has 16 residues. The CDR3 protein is CASSKNRGPYQETQYF. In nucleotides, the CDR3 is TGTGCCAGCAGCAAAAACAGGGGCCCGTACCAAGAGACCCAGTACTTC.

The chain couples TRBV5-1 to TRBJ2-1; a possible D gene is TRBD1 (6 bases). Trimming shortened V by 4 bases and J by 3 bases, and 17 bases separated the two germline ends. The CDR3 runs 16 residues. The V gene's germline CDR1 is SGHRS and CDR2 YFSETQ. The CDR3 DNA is TGCGCCAGCAGCCTCGGACTGCAGGGGAACTACAATGAGCAGTTCTTC. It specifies CASSLGLQGNYNEQFF.

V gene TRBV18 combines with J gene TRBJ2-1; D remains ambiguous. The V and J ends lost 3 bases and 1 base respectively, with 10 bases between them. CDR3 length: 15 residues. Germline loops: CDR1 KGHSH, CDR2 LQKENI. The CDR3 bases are TGTGCCAGCTCACCGATCCCGGATTCCTACAATGAGCAGTTCTTC. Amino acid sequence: CASSPIPDSYNEQFF.

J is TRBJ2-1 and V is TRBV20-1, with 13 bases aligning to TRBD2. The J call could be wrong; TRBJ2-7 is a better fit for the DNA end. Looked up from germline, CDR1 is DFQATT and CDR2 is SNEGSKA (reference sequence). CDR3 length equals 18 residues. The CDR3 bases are TGCAGTGCTAGATCGGGACTAGCGGGGTTTATTTCCTACAATGAGCAGTACTTC. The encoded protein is CSARSGLAGFISYNEQYF.

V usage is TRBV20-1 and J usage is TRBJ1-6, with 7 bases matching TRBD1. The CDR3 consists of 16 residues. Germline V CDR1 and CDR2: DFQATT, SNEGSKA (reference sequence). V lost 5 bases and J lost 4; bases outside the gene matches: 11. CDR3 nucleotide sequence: TGCAGTGCTGGGGAGCAGGGGGGGGGTTATAATTCACCCCTCCACTTT. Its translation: CSAGEQGGGYNSPLHF.

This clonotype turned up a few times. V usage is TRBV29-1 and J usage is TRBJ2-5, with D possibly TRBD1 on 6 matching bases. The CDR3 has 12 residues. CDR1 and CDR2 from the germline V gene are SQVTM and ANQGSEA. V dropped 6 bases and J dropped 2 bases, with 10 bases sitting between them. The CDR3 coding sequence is TGCAGCGTCACAGGGTGGCAAGAGACCCAGTACTTC. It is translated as CSVTGWQETQYF.

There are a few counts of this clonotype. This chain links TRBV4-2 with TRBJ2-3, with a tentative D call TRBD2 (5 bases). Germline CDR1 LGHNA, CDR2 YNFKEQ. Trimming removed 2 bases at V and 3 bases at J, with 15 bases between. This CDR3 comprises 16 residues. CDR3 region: CASSQSGTRGTDTQYF. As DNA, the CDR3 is TGTGCCAGCAGCCAAAGCGGCACCCGTGGGACAGATACGCAGTATTTT.

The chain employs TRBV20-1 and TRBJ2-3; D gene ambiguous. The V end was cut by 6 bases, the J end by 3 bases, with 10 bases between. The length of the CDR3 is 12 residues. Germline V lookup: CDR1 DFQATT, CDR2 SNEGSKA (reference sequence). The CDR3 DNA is TGCAGTGCCCCGTCTAGGACAGATACGCAGTATTTT. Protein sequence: CSAPSRTDTQYF.

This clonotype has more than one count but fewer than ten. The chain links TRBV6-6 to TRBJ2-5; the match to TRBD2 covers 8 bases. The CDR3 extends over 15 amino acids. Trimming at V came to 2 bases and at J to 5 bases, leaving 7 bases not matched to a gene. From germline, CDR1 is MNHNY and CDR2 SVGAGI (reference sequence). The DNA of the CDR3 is TGTGCCAGCAGTTACCGGGCGGGGGGCGCCGAGACCCAGTACTTC. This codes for CASSYRAGGAETQYF.

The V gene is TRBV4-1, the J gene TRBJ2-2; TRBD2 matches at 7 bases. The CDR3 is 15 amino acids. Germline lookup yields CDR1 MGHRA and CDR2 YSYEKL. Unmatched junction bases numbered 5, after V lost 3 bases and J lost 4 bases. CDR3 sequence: CASSHGPGGTGELFF. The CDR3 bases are TGCGCCAGCAGCCACGGACCGGGGGGCACCGGGGAGCTGTTTTTT.

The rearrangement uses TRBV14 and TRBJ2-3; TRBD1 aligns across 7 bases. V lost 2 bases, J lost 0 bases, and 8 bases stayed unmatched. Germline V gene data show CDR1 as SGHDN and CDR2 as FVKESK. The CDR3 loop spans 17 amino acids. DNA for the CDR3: TGTGCCAGCAGCCAAAGCCGAGGGGGCCCTAGCACAGATACGCAGTATTTT. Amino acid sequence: CASSQSRGGPSTDTQYF.

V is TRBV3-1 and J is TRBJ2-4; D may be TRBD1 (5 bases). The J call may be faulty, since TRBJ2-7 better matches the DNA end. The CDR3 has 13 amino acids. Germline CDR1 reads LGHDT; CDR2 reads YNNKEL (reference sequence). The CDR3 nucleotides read TGTGCCAGCAGCCCAGACAGATTCTACGAGCAGTACTTC. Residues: CASSPDRFYEQYF.

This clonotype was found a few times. The CDR3 coding sequence is TGTGCCAGCAGTGTTAGCGGGAGAGCGTTCTTC. Protein: CASSVSGRAFF. J is TRBJ2-1 and V is TRBV2; 9 positions agree with TRBD2. Per germline, CDR1 SNHLY and CDR2 FYNNEI. The CDR3 totals 11 residues. J lost 15 bases, V lost 4 bases, and 4 bases had no gene match.

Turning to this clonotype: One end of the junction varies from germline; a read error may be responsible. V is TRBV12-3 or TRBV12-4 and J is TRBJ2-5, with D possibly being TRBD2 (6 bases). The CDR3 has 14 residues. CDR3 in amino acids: CANSSGTFAETQYF. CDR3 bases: TGTGCCAACAGTTCGGGGACTTTCGCCGAGACCCAGTACTTC.

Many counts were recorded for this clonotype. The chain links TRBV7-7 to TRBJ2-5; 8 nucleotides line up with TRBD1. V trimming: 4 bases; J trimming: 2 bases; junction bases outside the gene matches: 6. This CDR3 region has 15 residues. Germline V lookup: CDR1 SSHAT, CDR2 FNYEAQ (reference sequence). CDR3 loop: CASSSTRTGQETQYF. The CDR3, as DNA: TGTGCCAGCAGCTCCACCCGGACAGGGCAAGAGACCCAGTACTTC. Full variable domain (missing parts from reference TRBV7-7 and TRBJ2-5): GAGVSQSPRYKVTKRGQDVTLRCDPISSHATLYWYQQALGQGPEFLTYFNYEAQPDKSGLPSDRFSAERPEGSISTLTIQRTEQRDSAMYRCASSSTRTGQETQYFGPGTRLLVL.

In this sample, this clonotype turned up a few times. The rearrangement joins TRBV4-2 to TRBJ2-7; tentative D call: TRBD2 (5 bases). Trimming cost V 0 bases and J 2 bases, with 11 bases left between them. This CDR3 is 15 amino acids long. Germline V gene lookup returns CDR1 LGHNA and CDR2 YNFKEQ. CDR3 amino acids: CASSQDSGLTYEQYF. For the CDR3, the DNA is TGTGCCAGCAGCCAAGATTCCGGACTGACCTACGAGCAGTACTTC.

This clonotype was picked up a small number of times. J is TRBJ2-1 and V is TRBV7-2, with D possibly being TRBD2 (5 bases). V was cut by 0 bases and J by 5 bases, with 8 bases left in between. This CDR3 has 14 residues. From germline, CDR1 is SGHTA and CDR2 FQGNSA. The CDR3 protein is CASSLAGRHNEQFF. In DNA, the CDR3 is TGTGCCAGCAGCTTAGCGGGGAGACACAATGAGCAGTTCTTC.

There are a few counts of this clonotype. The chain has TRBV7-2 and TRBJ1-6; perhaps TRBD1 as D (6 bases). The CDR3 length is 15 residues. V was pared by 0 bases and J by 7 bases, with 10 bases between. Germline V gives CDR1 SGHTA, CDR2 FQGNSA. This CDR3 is CASSLATGLNSPLHF. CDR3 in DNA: TGTGCCAGCAGCTTAGCGACAGGATTGAATTCACCCCTCCACTTT.

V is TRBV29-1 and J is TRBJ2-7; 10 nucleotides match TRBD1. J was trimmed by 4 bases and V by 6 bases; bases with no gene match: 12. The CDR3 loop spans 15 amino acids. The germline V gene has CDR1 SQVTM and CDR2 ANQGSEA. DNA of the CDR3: TGCAGCGTCACAGGGGGACAGGGGATTATGTACGAGCAGTACTTC. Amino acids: CSVTGGQGIMYEQYF.

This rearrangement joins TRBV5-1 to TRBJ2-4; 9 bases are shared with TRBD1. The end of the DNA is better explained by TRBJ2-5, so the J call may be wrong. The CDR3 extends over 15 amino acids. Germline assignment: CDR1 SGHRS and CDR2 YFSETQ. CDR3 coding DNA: TGCGCCAGCAGACCCACAGGGGGCCACCAAGAGACCCAGTACTTC. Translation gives CASRPTGGHQETQYF.